Below, one TCR beta chain is given with its context. The sample holds many counts of this clonotype. Its antigen remains unidentified. The sample holds no much larger clone one base away, and base qualities are not on file. This record comes from a study of T cells in Graves' hyperthyroidism and ophthalmopathy (dated by TCRdb to about 2019). At the level of the whole study: Peripheral blood was sampled at the time of initial diagnosis, prior to any treatment. The study also compared thyroid tissue and blood T-cell repertoires from a handful of Graves' hyperthyroidism patients. Following sampling, methimazole starting at 30 mg daily was given to hyperthyroidism patients, and high-dose intravenous methylprednisolone was given to ophthalmopathy patients. The roughly 100 discovery patients were randomly split 7:3 into training and test sets. To identify TCR V-J signatures that set the groups apart, the researchers used a discovery cohort of 100 patients, made up of 40 to 45 with Graves' ophthalmopathy and 55 to 65 with stable Graves' hyperthyroidism. According to the paper, TCR Vbeta CDR3 sequencing was carried out on 135 peripheral blood samples, which came from over 40 ophthalmopathy, under 85 hyperthyroidism and some 17 progressor patients. Prospective prediction of ophthalmopathy was tested in an independent validation cohort consisting of 18 hyperthyroidism patients and more than 15 patients who later progressed to ophthalmopathy.

Amplification of TCR beta CDR3 regions was carried out from RNA transcripts. The first round of RT-PCR for the TCR CDR3 was performed with the HTBI primer set and the Qiagen OneStep RT-PCR kit. Libraries were constructed in a second round of multiplex PCR, after which size selection and purification were performed. The libraries were sequenced on an Illumina HiSeq2000 using paired-end 100 bp reads. The paper's processing steps were these. Raw data were processed with SOAPnuke, discarding reads with adapters, uncalled bases, mean Phred below 15, or no exact constant-primer or identifier match. High-quality paired reads were merged using COPE v1.2.5, and each unique nucleotide sequence was defined as a clonotype. Clonotypes were aligned to IMGT TRBV, TRBD and TRBJ reference segments using MiTCR v1.1. Only V-J combinations with frequency above 0.0001, covering 99% to 99.2% of repertoires, were analysed. A TCS score was defined as the ratio of F50 (clonal expansion) to E x V (chaos), with BLOSUM62-based TCRdist applied between CDR3 peptides within each V-J. Welch's t-statistics and random forest reduced some 510 V-J features to about 12, which were used in a naive Bayes classifier (R e1071). TCRdb cleaned the public reads at Q25 with fastp, built clones with MiXCR and kept in-frame beta chains. Rows with a matching CDR3 protein are joined into one entry that keeps the most common DNA and genes. The V and J calls shown here were made by TCRdb, not taken from the authors' results. The table for this sample lists fewer than 750,000 distinct CDR3 sequences; around 15% of them were counted only once. The ten largest clonotypes hold around 13% of the sample.

V is pruned by 3 bases and J by 8 bases, leaving 13 bases of the junction without a gene match. The CDR3 numbers 16 residues from cysteine through phenylalanine. Solely the CDR3 DNA is kept, with 48 bases framed from the first base. Reading the germline V gene gives CDR1 SGHDN and CDR2 FVKESK. Paper-wide results and their limitations: Most expanded thyroid clonotypes (frequency above 0.001) were also detected in blood, suggesting blood repertoires may reflect thyroid immune responses. In cross-validation, a model built on a 13 V-J signature told ophthalmopathy apart from stable hyperthyroidism with 87.88% sensitivity and roughly 81% specificity, and in testing the same model reached 80%/75%. In validation, the model predicted progression to ophthalmopathy with around 71% sensitivity and 72% to 75% specificity, a median of 6.5 months before onset. Sample size was not statistically predetermined, and blinding of investigators to group allocation was not performed.

Ophthalmopathy patients had moderately to severely active disease, Clinical Activity Score of at least 3, NOSPECS grade of at least 4, and duration under 3 months. Patients with uncontrolled infections, other autoimmune diseases, pregnancy or lactation were excluded. Diagnoses relied on clinical symptoms, serum thyroxine and TRAb, thyroid ultrasound and orbital computed tomography. PBMCs were isolated from more than 9 ml of fresh peripheral blood by Ficoll-Paque density gradient centrifugation. Trizol reagent was used to extract total RNA, and RNA quality was then checked on an Agilent 2100 Bioanalyzer.

Sample: blood. The chain was built from TRBV14 and TRBJ2-1; TRBD1 lines up with 7 middle nucleotides. This TCR was sampled from a woman between 45 and 60 years old with Graves' ophthalmopathy. The CDR3 protein: CASSHNRGAGPDEQFF. DNA sequence: TGTGCCAGCAGCCATAACAGGGGCGCAGGTCCCGATGAGCAGTTCTTC.